Each of the 7 T cell receptor beta chains below was sequenced from the same sample in a study of T cell responses to AZD1222 COVID-19 vaccine. This table comes from immunoSEQ multiplex PCR, and its TCRdb copy is limited to in-frame clones, with some not included. The sample records around 150,000 clones, 92% being singletons. The specimen comprised peripheral blood, sampled on day 0 of MenACWY control vaccination. These receptors originate from an adult in good health.

The chain combines TRBV19 with TRBJ2-3; possible D gene TRBD2, 5 bases. Germline CDR1 and CDR2: LNHDA and SQIVND (reference sequence). The CDR3 covers 16 residues. The V gene lost 4 bases and the J gene lost 6 bases, with 20 bases spanning the gap. CDR3 coding DNA: TGTGCCAGTAGTAGGGGAACTAGTCAGGCTCGGGATACGCAGTATTTT. This codes for CASSRGTSQARDTQYF.

This clone was seen once. This chain links TRBV11-2 with TRBJ2-7, with D possibly matching TRBD2 (7 bases). CDR1 is SGHAT, CDR2 FQNNGV, per germline. CDR3 size: 14 residues. The ends were cut back, 1 base at V and 5 bases at J, with 12 bases in the middle. The CDR3 nucleotides read TGTGCCAGCAGCTTAGCCGGGGGGCGTAACGAGCAGTACTTC. Protein: CASSLAGGRNEQYF.

The chain carries TRBV18 and TRBJ2-7; TRBD1 matches 9 bases. CDR3 size: 15 residues. Trimming removed 3 bases from V and 5 bases from J; junction bases left unmatched: 8. Germline V gene sequence: CDR1 KGHSH, CDR2 LQKENI. Here the CDR3 reads CASSPTGQGNHEQYF. DNA of the CDR3: TGTGCCAGCTCACCCACCGGACAGGGGAACCACGAGCAGTACTTC. The full variable domain, rest sourced from reference TRBV18 and TRBJ2-7, is NAGVMQNPRHLVRRRGQEARLRCSPMKGHSHVYWYRQLPEEGLKFMVYLQKENIIDESGMPKERFSAEFPKEGPSILRIQQVVRGDSAAYFCASSPTGQGNHEQYFGPGTRLTVT.

This chain uses TRBV27 with TRBJ2-7; D unclear. The CDR3 sequence is 13 residues long. Germline V lookup: CDR1 MNHEY, CDR2 SMNVEV (reference sequence). Deletions cut 7 bases from V and 5 bases from J, with 15 bases between. Here the CDR3 reads CASTGRNTHEQYF. CDR3 in DNA: TGTGCCAGCACGGGCAGGAACACACACGAGCAGTACTTC.

The rearrangement links TRBV18 to TRBJ1-1, with 7 bases aligning to TRBD1. The CDR3 contains 13 residues. V shed 1 base, J shed 8 bases, and the junction held 4 bases outside the gene matches. Germline assignment: CDR1 KGHSH and CDR2 LQKENI. CDR3 protein: CASSPRQGGEAFF. The CDR3, as DNA: TGTGCCAGCTCACCACGCCAGGGGGGAGAAGCTTTCTTT. The full variable domain, with the rest looked up from reference TRBV18 and TRBJ1-1, is NAGVMQNPRHLVRRRGQEARLRCSPMKGHSHVYWYRQLPEEGLKFMVYLQKENIIDESGMPKERFSAEFPKEGPSILRIQQVVRGDSAAYFCASSPRQGGEAFFGQGTRLTVV.

The chain joins TRBV6-4 to TRBJ2-7; TRBD1 matches at 9 bases. The CDR3 has 17 amino acids. From germline, CDR1 is MRHNA and CDR2 SNTAGT. The trim removed 2 bases at V and 2 bases at J, leaving 10 bases unmatched. The CDR3 DNA reads TGTGCCAGCAGTGACCCCGTCGGGACAGGGCAGGCCTACGAGCAGTACTTC. Translating gives CASSDPVGTGQAYEQYF.

This clone appeared a single time. This sequence joins TRBV2 and TRBJ2-1, with D perhaps matching TRBD1 (6 bases). The CDR3 contains 12 residues. V was shortened by 8 bases and J by 5 bases, with 10 bases between the two germline ends. CDR1 is SNHLY and CDR2 is FYNNEI in the germline V gene. The CDR3 bases are TGTGCCAGCGGGACACTTCACAATGAGCAGTTCTTC. Encoded protein: CASGTLHNEQFF.